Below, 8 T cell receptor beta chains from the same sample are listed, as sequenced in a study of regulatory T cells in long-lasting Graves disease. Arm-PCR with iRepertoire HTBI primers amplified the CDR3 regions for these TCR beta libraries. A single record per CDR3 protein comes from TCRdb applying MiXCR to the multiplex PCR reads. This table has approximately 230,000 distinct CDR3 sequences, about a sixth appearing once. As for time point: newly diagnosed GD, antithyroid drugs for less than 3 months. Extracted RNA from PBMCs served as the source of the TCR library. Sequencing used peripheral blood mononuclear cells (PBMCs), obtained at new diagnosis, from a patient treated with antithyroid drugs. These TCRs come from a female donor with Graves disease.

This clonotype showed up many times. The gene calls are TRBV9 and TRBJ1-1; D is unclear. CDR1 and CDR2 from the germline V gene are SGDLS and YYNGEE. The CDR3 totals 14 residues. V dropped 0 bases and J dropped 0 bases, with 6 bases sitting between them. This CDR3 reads CASSVGRMNTEAFF. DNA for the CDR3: TGTGCCAGCAGCGTAGGACGGATGAACACTGAAGCTTTCTTT.

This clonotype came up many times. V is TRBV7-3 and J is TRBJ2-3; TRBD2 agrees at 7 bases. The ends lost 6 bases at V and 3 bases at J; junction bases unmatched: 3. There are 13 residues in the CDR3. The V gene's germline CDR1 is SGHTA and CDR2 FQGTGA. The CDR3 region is CASSPGLTDTQYF. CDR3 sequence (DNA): TGTGCCAGCAGTCCGGGACTAACAGATACGCAGTATTTT.

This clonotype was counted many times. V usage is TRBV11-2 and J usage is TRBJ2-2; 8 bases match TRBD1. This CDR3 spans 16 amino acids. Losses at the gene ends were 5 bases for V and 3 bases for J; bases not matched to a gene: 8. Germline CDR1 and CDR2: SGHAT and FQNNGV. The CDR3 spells CASSPIRGPDTGELFF. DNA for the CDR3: TGTGCCAGCAGCCCTATCAGGGGGCCCGACACCGGGGAGCTGTTTTTT. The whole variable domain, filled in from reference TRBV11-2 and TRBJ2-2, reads EAGVAQSPRYKIIEKRQSVAFWCNPISGHATLYWYQQILGQGPKLLIQFQNNGVVDDSQLPKDRFSAERLKGVDSTLKIQPAKLEDSAVYLCASSPIRGPDTGELFFGEGSRLTVL.

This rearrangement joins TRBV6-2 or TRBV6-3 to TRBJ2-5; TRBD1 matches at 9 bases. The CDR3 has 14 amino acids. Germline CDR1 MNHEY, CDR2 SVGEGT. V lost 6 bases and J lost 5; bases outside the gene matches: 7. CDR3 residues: CASRLQGAGETQYF. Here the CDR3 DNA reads TGTGCCAGCAGGCTACAGGGGGCAGGGGAGACCCAGTACTTC.

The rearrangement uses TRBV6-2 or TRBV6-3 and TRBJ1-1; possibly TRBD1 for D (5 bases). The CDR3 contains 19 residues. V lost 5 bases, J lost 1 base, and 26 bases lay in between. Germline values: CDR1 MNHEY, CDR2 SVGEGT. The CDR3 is CASSEFARGNRLSNTEAFF. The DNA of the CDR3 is TGTGCCAGCAGTGAATTCGCTAGGGGTAACAGACTGTCGAACACTGAAGCTTTCTTT.

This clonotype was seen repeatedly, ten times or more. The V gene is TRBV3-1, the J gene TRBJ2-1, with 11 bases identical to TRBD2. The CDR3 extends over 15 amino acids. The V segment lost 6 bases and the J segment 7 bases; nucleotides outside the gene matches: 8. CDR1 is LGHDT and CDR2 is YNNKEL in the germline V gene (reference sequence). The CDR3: CASSLLAGGGNEQFF. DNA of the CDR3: TGTGCCAGCAGTTTATTAGCGGGAGGGGGTAATGAGCAGTTCTTC.

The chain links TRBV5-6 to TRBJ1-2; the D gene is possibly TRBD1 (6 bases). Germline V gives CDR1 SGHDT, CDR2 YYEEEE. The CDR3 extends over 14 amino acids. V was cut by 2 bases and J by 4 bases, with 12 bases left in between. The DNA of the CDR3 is TGTGCCAGCAGCTTACAGGGCCCCTCCTATGGCTACACCTTC. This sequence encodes CASSLQGPSYGYTF. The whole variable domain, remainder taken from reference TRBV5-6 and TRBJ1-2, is DAGVTQSPTHLIKTRGQQVTLRCSPKSGHDTVSWYQQALGQGPQFIFQYYEEEERQRGNFPDRFSGHQFPNYSSELNVNALLLGDSALYLCASSLQGPSYGYTFGSGTRLTVV.

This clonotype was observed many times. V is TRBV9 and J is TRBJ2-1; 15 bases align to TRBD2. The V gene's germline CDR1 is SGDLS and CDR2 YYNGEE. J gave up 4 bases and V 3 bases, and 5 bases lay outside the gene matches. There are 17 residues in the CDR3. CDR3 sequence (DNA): TGTGCCAGCAGCGCCGGACTAGCGGGAGGGCGTTACAATGAGCAGTTCTTC. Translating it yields CASSAGLAGGRYNEQFF. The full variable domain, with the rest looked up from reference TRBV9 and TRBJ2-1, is DSGVTQTPKHLITATGQRVTLRCSPRSGDLSVYWYQQSLDQGLQFLIQYYNGEERAKGNILERFSAQQFPDLHSELNLSSLELGDSALYFCASSAGLAGGRYNEQFFGPGTRLTVL.